The 5 T cell receptor beta chains in this list originate from one sample, sequenced in a study of memory CD4+ T cells and cytomegalovirus serostatus. The sort gate was single viable CD3+CD4+CD8-CD45RO+ cells for memory CD4+ T cells. Here immunoSEQ multiplex PCR was the method, and the copy in TCRdb shows in-frame clones only, minus some. The sample holds tens of thousands of clones, roughly 78% seen once. Material for sequencing was memory CD4+ T cells from blood. These receptors came from an adult in good health and CMV-seronegative.

This sequence joins TRBV4-2 and TRBJ2-1; TRBD1 matches 7 bases. This CDR3 comprises 15 residues. In germline, CDR1 is LGHNA, CDR2 YNFKEQ. V was clipped by 4 bases and J by 7 bases; unmatched bases: 10. In nucleotides, the CDR3 is TGTGCCAGCAGCCGAGATAGGGACAGTCAGAATGAGCAGTTCTTC. This sequence encodes CASSRDRDSQNEQFF.

The chain uses TRBV7-9 and TRBJ2-5; TRBD1 is a possible D gene (5 bases). Germline CDR1 is SEHNR and CDR2 is FQNEAQ (reference sequence). Trimming removed 1 base at V and 0 bases at J, with 6 bases between. The CDR3 covers 14 residues. CDR3 nucleotides: TGTGCCAGCAGCTTAGGGGGCTACCAAGAGACCCAGTACTTC. Its protein product is CASSLGGYQETQYF.

This chain connects TRBV5-6 to TRBJ1-1; D call uncertain. The CDR3 contains 15 residues. Trimming removed 3 bases from V and 0 bases from J, with 12 bases in between. The germline V gene encodes CDR1 SGHDT and CDR2 YYEEEE. CDR3 residues: CASSYYRALNTEAFF. CDR3 bases: TGTGCCAGCAGCTACTATAGGGCCCTGAACACTGAAGCTTTCTTT.

The chain couples TRBV19 to TRBJ1-4, with D perhaps matching TRBD1 (5 bases). The germline CDR1 and CDR2 sequences are LNHDA and SQIVND (reference sequence). The CDR3 is 14 residues long. The germline V and J ends were trimmed by 8 bases and 0 bases, with 10 bases remaining between them. The CDR3 sequence is CASRDGATNEKLFF. DNA for the CDR3: TGTGCCAGTCGGGACGGAGCAACTAATGAAAAACTGTTTTTT.

This clone was found a few times. The chain carries TRBV7-7 and TRBJ1-3, with a tentative D call TRBD1 (6 bases). The CDR3 loop spans 13 amino acids. The V and J ends lost 8 bases and 3 bases respectively, with 11 bases between them. Germline V gene lookup returns CDR1 SSHAT and CDR2 FNYEAQ (reference sequence). The CDR3 coding sequence is TGTGCCAGCGGGGGGCCGGGTGGAAACACCATATATTTT. Residues: CASGGPGGNTIYF.